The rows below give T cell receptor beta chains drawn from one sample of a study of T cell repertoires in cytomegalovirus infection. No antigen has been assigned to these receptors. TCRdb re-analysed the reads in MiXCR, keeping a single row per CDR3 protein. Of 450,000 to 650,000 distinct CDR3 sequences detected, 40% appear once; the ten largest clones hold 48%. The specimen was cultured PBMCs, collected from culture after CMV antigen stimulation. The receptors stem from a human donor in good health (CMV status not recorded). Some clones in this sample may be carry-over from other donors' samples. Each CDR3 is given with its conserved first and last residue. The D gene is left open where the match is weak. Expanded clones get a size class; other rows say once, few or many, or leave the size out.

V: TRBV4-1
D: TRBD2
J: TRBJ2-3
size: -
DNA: TGTGCCAGCAGCCGGGAAGCTAGCGGGATAAGGAGCACAGATACGCAGTATTTT
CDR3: CASSREASGIRSTDTQYF

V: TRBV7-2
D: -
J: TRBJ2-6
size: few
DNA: TGTGCCAGCAGCTCAGGGAGCTCTGGGGCCAACGTCCTGACTTTC
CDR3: CASSSGSSGANVLTF

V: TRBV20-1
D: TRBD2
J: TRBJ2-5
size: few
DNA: TGCAGTGCAACAGCGGGACTAGCGGGAGAAGAGACCCAGTACTTC
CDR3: CSATAGLAGEETQYF

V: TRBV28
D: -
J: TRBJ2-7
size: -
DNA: TGTGCCAGCAGTTTTGGGGGGAACGAGCAGTACTTC
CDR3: CASSFGGNEQYF

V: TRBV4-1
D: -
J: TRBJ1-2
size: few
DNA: TGCGCCAGCAGCCAAGAGTCAGGTGGGGCGGGGGGCTACACCTTC
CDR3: CASSQESGGAGGYTF

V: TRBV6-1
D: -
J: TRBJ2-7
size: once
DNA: TGTGCCAGCAGAAGGCTCCGGCTAGCGTCCGATTACGAGCAGTACTTC
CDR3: CASRRLRLASDYEQYF

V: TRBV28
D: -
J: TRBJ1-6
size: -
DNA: TGTGCCAGCAGTCTCGACGGAAGGAGCTCCTATAATTCACCCCTCCACTTT
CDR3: CASSLDGRSSYNSPLHF

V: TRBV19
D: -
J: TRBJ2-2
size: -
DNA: TGTGCCAGTAGTCAAATGGGAATCGGGGAGCTGTTTTTT
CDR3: CASSQMGIGELFF

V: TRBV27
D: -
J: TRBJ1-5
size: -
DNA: TGTGCCAGCAGCCCACTCCCGCAGGGTGGACAGCCCCAGCATTTT
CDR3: CASSPLPQGGQPQHF

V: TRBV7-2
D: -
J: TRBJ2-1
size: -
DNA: TGTGCCAGCAGCCCTGGACTAACCGCCTACAATGAGCAGTTCTTC
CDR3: CASSPGLTAYNEQFF

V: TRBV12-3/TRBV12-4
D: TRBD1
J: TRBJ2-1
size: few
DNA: TGTGCCAGCAGTTTCGACAGGGAGCCATTCAATGAGCAGTTCTTC
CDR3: CASSFDREPFNEQFF

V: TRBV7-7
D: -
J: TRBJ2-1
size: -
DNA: TGTGCCAGCAGCCCCCTACCCCCTGGGATCTACAATGAGCAGTTCTTC
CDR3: CASSPLPPGIYNEQFF

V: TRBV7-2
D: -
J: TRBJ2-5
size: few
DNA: TGTGCCAGCAGCCAGGGGCTAGCTGGGGAGACCCAGTACTTC
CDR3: CASSQGLAGETQYF

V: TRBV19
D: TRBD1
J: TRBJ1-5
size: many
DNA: TGTGCCAGTAGCCACGACAGGGATTTTAAGCCCCAGCATTTT
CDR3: CASSHDRDFKPQHF

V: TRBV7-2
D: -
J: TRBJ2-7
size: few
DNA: TGTGCCAGCAGCTCCGCCGGCAAGTCCTACGAGCAGTACTTC
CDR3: CASSSAGKSYEQYF

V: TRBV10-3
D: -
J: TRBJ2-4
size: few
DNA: TGTGCCATCAGTATGCCAGCCAAAAACATTCAGTACTTC
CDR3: CAISMPAKNIQYF

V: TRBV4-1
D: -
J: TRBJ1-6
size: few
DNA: TGCGCCAGCAGCCAAGACTCAGGTTCACCCCTCCACTTT
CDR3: CASSQDSGSPLHF

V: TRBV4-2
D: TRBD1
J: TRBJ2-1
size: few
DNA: TGTGCCAGCAGCCAGGAAAATGGACAGGGGCCCGAGCAGTTCTTC
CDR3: CASSQENGQGPEQFF

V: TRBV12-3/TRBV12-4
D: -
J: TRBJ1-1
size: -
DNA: TGTGCCAGCAGTCGGGGGACGGACCGGTTAGCTTTCTTT
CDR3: CASSRGTDRLAFF

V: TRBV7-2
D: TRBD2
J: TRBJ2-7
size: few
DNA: TGTGCCAGCAGCGGGGGACTAGGGCCCTACGAGCAGTACTTC
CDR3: CASSGGLGPYEQYF

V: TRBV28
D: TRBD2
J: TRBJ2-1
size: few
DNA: TGTGCCAGCAGTAGATGGGTAGCGGGGTCCAATGAGCAGTTCTTC
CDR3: CASSRWVAGSNEQFF

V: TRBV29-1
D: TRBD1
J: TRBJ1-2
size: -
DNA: TGCAGCGTTGGACACCTGGGAGACAGGGACGGCTATGGCTACACCTTC
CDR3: CSVGHLGDRDGYGYTF

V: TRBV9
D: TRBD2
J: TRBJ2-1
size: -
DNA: TGTGCCAGCAGCGTAGTAGCGGGAGTAGGCAATGAGCAGTTCTTC
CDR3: CASSVVAGVGNEQFF

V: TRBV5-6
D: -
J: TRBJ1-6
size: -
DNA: TGTGCCAGCAGTCCAGGGTCCTCACCCCTCCACTTT
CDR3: CASSPGSSPLHF

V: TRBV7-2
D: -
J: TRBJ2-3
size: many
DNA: TGTGCCAGCAGCCTCTCAGGCCCGAGCACAGATACGCAGTATTTT
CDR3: CASSLSGPSTDTQYF

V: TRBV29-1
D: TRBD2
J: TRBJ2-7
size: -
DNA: TGCAGCGTTGAACGGGAGGGCGCCGGGTACGAGCAGTACTTC
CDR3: CSVEREGAGYEQYF

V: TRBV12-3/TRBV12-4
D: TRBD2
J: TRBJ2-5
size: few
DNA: TGTGCCAGCAGTCCCAGGACTAGCGAAGAGACCCAGTACTTC
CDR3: CASSPRTSEETQYF

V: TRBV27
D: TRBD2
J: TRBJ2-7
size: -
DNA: TGTGCCAGCAGTTCCGGGACTACGCGATACGAGCAGTACTTC
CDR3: CASSSGTTRYEQYF

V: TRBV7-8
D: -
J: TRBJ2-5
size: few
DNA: TGTGCCAGCAGCTTAGCATTCGGCATCCCGGGGCAAGAGACCCAGTACTTC
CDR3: CASSLAFGIPGQETQYF

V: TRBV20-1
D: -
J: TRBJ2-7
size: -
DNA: TGCAGTGCTACCTCGATAGGGGACTGGGGCAGTGAGCAGTACTTC
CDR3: CSATSIGDWGSEQYF

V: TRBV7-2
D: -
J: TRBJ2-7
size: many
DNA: TGTGCCAGCAGCCCCGCCTCGATCTACGAGCAGTACTTC
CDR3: CASSPASIYEQYF

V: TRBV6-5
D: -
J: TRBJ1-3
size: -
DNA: TGTGCCAGCAGTTACTCGTTTTCGGATTCTGGAAACACCATATATTTT
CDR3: CASSYSFSDSGNTIYF

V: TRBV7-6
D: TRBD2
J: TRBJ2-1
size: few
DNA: TGTGCCAGCAGCTTAGTTCCAGCGGGGGGGTCGCAACGTGAGCAGTTCTTC
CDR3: CASSLVPAGGSQREQFF